Listed here is a single T cell receptor beta chain. Its target is unknown. Per sample, no less than 5.5 micrograms of total RNA were extracted. V was pared by 5 bases and J by 4 bases, with 5 bases between. CDR1 ENHRY and CDR2 SYGVKD come from the germline V gene. This CDR3 has 11 amino acids. This entry comes from a study of blood T cells in healthy people across ages. Overall study results and limits: Diversity figures based on one million T cells were deemed too low.

Together with a sample-barcoded 5' primer, a J-beta primer mix was included in a second PCR lasting about 7 to 12 cycles. Each CDR3 protein is one row after TCRdb ran MiXCR on the 5' RACE reads. The sample lists 1.5 million to 1.8 million distinct CDR3 sequences; under 55% were seen once. Input material: blood. The receptor was derived from a woman between 18 and 29 years old in good health. The rearrangement links TRBV10-3 to TRBJ1-1, with D unclear. CDR3 bases: TGTGCCATCAGTCAAGGCACTGAAGCTTTCTTT. It yields the protein CAISQGTEAFF.